This T cell receptor beta chain was captured by sequencing in a study of T cell repertoires in aging, cancer and after chemotherapy. The overall study: Approximately 10 million TCR reads were in the whole dataset.

Study findings and constraints: In each cancer cohort, median generation probability increased across chemotherapy, suggesting thymic output rebounded. Healthy donors lost TCR diversity with age mainly through richness, cancer patients through richness and evenness.

The CDR3 length is 15 residues. CDR1 is LNHDA and CDR2 is SQIVND in the germline V gene (reference sequence). Trimming removed 7 bases at V and 5 bases at J, with 20 bases between. Rearranged V-D-J TRB sequences were amplified with a mixed TRB-A/B primer pool. In TCRdb, the multiplex PCR reads were re-called with MiXCR into one record per CDR3 protein. The repertoire holds under 650 distinct CDR3 sequences, with roughly 19% as singletons. Amplification of TCR beta used genomic DNA extracted from peripheral blood. This clonotype is deemed medium-sized. Its matching antigen is unknown. The TCR originated in a human donor with a blood cancer. The donor label of this sample is uncertain. The sample was blood. V and J are TRBV19 and TRBJ1-1, with unresolved D. In DNA form, the CDR3 reads TGTGCCAGTACTCCGGACCTACATGATATAACTGAAGCTTTCTTT. Amino acid sequence: CASTPDLHDITEAFF.